This T cell receptor beta chain was recorded in a study of cytomegalovirus exposure and HLA in healthy donors. General study results and limits: Sequencing likely produced, as an artifact, a cluster of highly shared sequence variants.

The PCR made use of 60 Vbeta and 13 Jbeta primers. The table came from immunoSEQ multiplex PCR; TCRdb's copy has only in-frame clones and leaves some out. The data contain some 190,000 clones, roughly 77% of them seen just once; the ten biggest clones take up less than 2%. CDR1 LNHDA and CDR2 SQIVND come from the germline V gene (reference sequence). V was pared by 6 bases and J by 4 bases, with 3 bases of the junction left unmatched. This CDR3 is built from 13 residues. As regards this clone: The antigen is unknown.

This clonotype originated in a woman aged 30 to 39 in good health and CMV-seronegative. V is TRBV19 and J is TRBJ1-2; 9 bases align to TRBD1. Sequences were obtained from PBMCs. This CDR3 reads CASRMTGGYGYTF. The DNA of the CDR3 is TGTGCCAGTAGGATGACAGGGGGCTATGGCTACACCTTC.